Sequencing of this T cell receptor beta chain was carried out in a study of CD8 T cells in Susac syndrome. Germline lookup yields CDR1 SGDLS and CDR2 YYNGEE. This CDR3 contains 13 residues. After removal of 3 bases from V and 7 bases from J, the junction contained 4 bases not matched to a gene. Random hexamers served to reverse transcribe roughly 0.45 to 1 ug RNA. TCRdb fed the immunoSEQ multiplex PCR reads into MiXCR, producing one record per CDR3 protein. This table has about 280,000 distinct CDR3 sequences, roughly 84% appearing once. The clonotype comes from a human donor with multiple sclerosis. J is TRBJ1-1 and V is TRBV9; 9 bases are a match to TRBD1. The sequenced sample consisted of CD8+ T cells from PBMCs. The CDR3 is CASSGGTGNEAFF. CDR3 in DNA: TGTGCCAGCAGCGGAGGGACAGGGAATGAAGCTTTCTTT.